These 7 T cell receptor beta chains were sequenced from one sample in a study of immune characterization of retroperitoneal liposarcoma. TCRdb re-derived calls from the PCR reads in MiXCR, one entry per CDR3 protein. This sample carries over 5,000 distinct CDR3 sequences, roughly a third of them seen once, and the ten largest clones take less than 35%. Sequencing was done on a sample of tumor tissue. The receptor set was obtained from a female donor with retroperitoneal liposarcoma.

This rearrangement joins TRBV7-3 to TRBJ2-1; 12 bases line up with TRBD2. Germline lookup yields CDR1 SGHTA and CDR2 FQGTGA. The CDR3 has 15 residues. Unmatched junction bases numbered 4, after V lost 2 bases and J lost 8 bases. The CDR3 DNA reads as TGTGCCAGCAGCTTAGGGCTAGCGGGAGGGTATGAGCAGTTCTTC. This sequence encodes CASSLGLAGGYEQFF.

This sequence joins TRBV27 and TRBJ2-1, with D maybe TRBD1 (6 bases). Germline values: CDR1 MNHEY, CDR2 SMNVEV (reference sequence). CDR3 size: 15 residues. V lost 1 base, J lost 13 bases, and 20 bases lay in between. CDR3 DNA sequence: TGTGCCAGCAGTTTATTACCGGGGACACAAGAGACCCAGTTCTTC. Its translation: CASSLLPGTQETQFF.

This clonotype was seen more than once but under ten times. For the CDR3, the DNA is TGTGCCAGCAGCCGAAAGGGGGGGACGGGCCGTTACGAGCAGTACTTC. It codes for CASSRKGGTGRYEQYF. The V and J genes are TRBV11-2 and TRBJ2-7, with a tentative D call TRBD2 (7 bases). Germline V lookup: CDR1 SGHAT, CDR2 FQNNGV. The CDR3 extends over 16 amino acids. Trimming pared 5 bases from V and 4 bases from J, leaving 21 bases between.

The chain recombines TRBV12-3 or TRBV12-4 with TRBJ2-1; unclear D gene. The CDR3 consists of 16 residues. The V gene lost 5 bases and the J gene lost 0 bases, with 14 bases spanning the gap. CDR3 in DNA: TGTGCCAGCAGTCTCTATAGGTGGGACTCCTACAATGAGCAGTTCTTC. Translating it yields CASSLYRWDSYNEQFF.

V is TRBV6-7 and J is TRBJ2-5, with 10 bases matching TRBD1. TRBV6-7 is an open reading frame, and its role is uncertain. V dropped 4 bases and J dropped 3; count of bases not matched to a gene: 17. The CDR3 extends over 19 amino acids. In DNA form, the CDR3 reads TGTGCCAGCAGTTCCGCACCTCTGGGACAGGGGCGAGCGGAAGAGACCCAGTACTTC. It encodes CASSSAPLGQGRAEETQYF.

The CDR3 DNA sequence: TGTGCCAGCAGCTTGATGGGGCCTTACACTGAAGCTTTCTTT. Protein sequence: CASSLMGPYTEAFF. The V call is TRBV5-6, the J call TRBJ1-1, with D possibly TRBD1 on 5 matching bases. The CDR3 is 14 residues long. Germline V lookup: CDR1 SGHDT, CDR2 YYEEEE. V lost 1 base and J lost 3, with 10 bases in between.

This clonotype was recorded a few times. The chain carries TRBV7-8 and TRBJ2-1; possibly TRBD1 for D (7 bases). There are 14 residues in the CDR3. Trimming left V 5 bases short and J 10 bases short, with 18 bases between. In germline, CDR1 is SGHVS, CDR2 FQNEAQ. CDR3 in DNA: TGTGCCAGCAGCCAACCAGGGGGGCCCTACGAGCAGTTCTTC. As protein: CASSQPGGPYEQFF.